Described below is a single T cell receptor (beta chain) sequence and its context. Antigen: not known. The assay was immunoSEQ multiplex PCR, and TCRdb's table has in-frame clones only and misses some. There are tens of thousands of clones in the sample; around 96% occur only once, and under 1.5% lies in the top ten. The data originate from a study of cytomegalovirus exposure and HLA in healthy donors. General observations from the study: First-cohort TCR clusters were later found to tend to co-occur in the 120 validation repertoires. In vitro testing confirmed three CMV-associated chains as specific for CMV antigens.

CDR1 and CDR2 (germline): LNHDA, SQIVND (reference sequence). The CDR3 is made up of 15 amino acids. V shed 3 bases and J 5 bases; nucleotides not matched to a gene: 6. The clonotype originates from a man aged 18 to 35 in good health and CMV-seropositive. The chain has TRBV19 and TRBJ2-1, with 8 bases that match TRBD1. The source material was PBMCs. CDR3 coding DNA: TGTGCCAGTAGTATCGCCCAGGGGGCTAACAATGAGCAGTTCTTC. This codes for CASSIAQGANNEQFF.